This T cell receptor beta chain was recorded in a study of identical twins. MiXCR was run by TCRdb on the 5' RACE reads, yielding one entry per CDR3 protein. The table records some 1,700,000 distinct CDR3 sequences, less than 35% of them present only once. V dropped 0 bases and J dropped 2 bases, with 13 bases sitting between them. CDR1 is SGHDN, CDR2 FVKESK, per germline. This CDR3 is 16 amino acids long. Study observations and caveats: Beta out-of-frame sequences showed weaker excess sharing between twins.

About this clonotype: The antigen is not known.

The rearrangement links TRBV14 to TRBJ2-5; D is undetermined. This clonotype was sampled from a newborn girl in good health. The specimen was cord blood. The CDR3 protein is CASSQDTWQPQETQYF. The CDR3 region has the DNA TGTGCCAGCAGCCAAGATACGTGGCAGCCTCAAGAGACCCAGTACTTC. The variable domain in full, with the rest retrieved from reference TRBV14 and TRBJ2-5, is EAGVTQFPSHSVIEKGQTVTLRCDPISGHDNLYWYRRVMGKEIKFLLHFVKESKQDESGMPNNRFLAERTGGTYSTLKVQPAELEDSGVYFCASSQDTWQPQETQYFGPGTRLLVL.